What follows describes a single TCR beta chain. The antigen is undetermined. The sample originates from a study of CD8 T cells in ankylosing spondylitis. Using its own MiXCR run on the 5' RACE reads, TCRdb lists one record per CDR3 protein. This sample has under 300,000 distinct CDR3 sequences, with about 18% found just once. Study-wide results and caveats: The authors reported significant enrichment of disease-linked clones in matched ankylosing spondylitis synovial fluid.

This CDR3 is built from 14 residues. After removal of 4 bases from V and 6 bases from J, the junction contained 6 bases not matched to a gene. This receptor was obtained from a male donor with ankylosing spondylitis or in good health (not recorded which). This chain joins TRBV12-3 or TRBV12-4 and TRBJ2-3; 8 bases match TRBD2. Sequenced: blood, either unsorted or a sorted T cell fraction (not recorded which). The CDR3 region has the DNA TGTGCCAGCAGTTCGGGACTAGACGGCGATACGCAGTATTTT. It yields the protein CASSSGLDGDTQYF.